This T cell receptor (beta chain) was recorded in a study of regulatory T cells in long-lasting Graves disease. The wider study: Over 5 years on antithyroid drugs plus positive TSH receptor antibodies marked Graves' disease as persistent. Points from the study as a whole: Shared public clonotypes totalled roughly 2,500 in persistent patients, compared with around 880 in new patients. The TCR repertoire of persistent Graves' patients was less diverse than that of newly diagnosed ones. Persistent disease exhibited a predilection for TRBV28, TRBJ1-2 and TRBJ2-5.

This clonotype was observed many times. What it recognizes is unknown. Time point in this sample: persistent/refractory GD, antithyroid drugs over 5 years with positive TRAb. RNA isolated from PBMCs was used to make the TCR library. Library construction for TCR beta used iRepertoire HTBI primers and Arm-PCR of CDR3 regions. TCRdb independently ran MiXCR on the multiplex PCR reads; one entry per CDR3 protein. The sample has 360,000 or so distinct CDR3 sequences, 23% seen once. There are 15 residues in the CDR3. Deletions cut 4 bases from V and 0 bases from J, with 8 bases between. The germline gives CDR1 SGHRS, CDR2 YFSETQ.

The clonotype comes from a woman aged 40 to 50 with Graves disease. The input for sequencing was peripheral blood mononuclear cells (PBMCs), taken when the disease was refractory, from a patient treated with antithyroid drugs. The V and J genes are TRBV5-1 and TRBJ2-6; D gene uncertain. The DNA for the CDR3 is TGCGCCAGCAGCCTGACACTCTCTGGGGCCAACGTCCTGACTTTC. Protein product: CASSLTLSGANVLTF.